These 2 T cell receptor beta chains were sequenced from one sample in a study of blood T cell repertoires in COVID-19. Some clones are missing from TCRdb's copy, which holds only in-frame ones; the method was immunoSEQ multiplex PCR. The repertoire holds 300,000 to 350,000 clones, with about nine tenths as singletons. The specimen sequenced was PBMCs or T cells enriched from blood (not recorded which). These receptors all come from a woman aged 18-29 years who had recovered from COVID-19.

This clone was seen only a few times. This chain joins TRBV5-1 and TRBJ1-4, with 7 bases identical to TRBD1. The CDR3 is made up of 16 amino acids. CDR1 is SGHRS, CDR2 YFSETQ, per germline. Losses at the gene ends were 4 bases for V and 7 bases for J; bases not matched to a gene: 13. The CDR3 here is CASSANPGGGGEKLFF. The CDR3 bases are TGCGCCAGCAGCGCGAACCCAGGGGGTGGCGGTGAAAAACTGTTTTTT.

This chain uses TRBV29-1 with TRBJ1-2, with D perhaps matching TRBD1 (5 bases). Trimming left V 2 bases short and J 7 bases short, with 14 bases between. The V gene's germline CDR1 is SQVTM and CDR2 ANQGSEA. This CDR3 contains 13 residues. CDR3 nucleotides: TGCAGCGTTGAAAAGGGACGGGGGTCTGGCTACACCTTC. Its protein product is CSVEKGRGSGYTF. The variable domain in full, with the rest retrieved from reference TRBV29-1 and TRBJ1-2, is SAVISQKPSRDICQRGTSLTIQCQVDSQVTMMFWYRQQPGQSLTLIATANQGSEATYESGFVIDKFPISRPNLTFSTLTVSNMSPEDSSIYLCSVEKGRGSGYTFGSGTRLTVV.